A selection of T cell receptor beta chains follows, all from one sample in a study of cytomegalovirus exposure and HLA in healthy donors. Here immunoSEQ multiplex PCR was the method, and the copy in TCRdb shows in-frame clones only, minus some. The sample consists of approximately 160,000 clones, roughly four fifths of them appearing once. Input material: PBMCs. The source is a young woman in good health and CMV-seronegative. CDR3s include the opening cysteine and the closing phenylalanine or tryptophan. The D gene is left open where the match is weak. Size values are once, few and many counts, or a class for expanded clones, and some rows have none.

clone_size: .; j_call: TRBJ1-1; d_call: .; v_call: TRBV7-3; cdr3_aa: CASSLTGGVGTEAFF; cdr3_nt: TGTGCCAGCAGCTTAACCGGGGGAGTGGGGACTGAAGCTTTCTTT
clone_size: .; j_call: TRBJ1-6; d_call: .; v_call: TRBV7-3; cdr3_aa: CASSSQGVNSPLHF; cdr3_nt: TGTGCCAGCAGCTCACAGGGAGTTAATTCACCCCTCCACTTT
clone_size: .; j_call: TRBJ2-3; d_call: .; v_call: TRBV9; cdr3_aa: CASSPAGVSTDTQYF; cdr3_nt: TGTGCCAGCAGCCCCGCGGGCGTAAGCACAGATACGCAGTATTTT
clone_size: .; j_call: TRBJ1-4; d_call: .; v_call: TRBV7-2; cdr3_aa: CASSAVGGSTNEKLFF; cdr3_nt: TGTGCCAGCAGCGCGGTGGGGGGTTCAACTAATGAAAAACTGTTTTTT
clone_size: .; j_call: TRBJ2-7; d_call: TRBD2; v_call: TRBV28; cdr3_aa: CASSSGWGEGRNEQYF; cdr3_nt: TGTGCCAGCAGTAGCGGCTGGGGGGAGGGGAGAAACGAGCAGTACTTC
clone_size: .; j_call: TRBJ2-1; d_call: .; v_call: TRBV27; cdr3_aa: CASTLGGESYNEQFF; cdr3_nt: TGTGCCAGCACCCTAGGGGGGGAATCGTACAATGAGCAGTTCTTC
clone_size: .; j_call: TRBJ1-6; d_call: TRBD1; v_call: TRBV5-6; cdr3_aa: CASSLHRGAAYNSPLHF; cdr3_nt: TGTGCCAGCAGCCTTCACAGGGGCGCTGCCTATAATTCACCCCTCCACTTT
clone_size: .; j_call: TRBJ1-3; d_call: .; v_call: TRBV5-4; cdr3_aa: CASSRQNSGNTIYF; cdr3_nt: TGTGCCAGCAGTCGACAAAACTCTGGAAACACCATATATTTT
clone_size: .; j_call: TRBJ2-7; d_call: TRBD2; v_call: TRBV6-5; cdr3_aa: CASSYSTSGSTYEQYF; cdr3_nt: TGTGCCAGCAGTTACTCGACCAGCGGGAGTACGTACGAGCAGTACTTC
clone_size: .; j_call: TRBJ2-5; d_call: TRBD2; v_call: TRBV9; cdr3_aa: CASSAGGGGGPRETQYF; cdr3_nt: TGTGCCAGCAGCGCGGGGGGGGGTGGGGGGCCTAGGGAGACCCAGTACTTC
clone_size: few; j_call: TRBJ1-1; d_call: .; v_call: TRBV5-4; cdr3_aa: CASSINDDRWYAEAFF; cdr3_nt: TGTGCCAGCAGCATCAATGATGACAGGTGGTACGCTGAAGCTTTCTTT
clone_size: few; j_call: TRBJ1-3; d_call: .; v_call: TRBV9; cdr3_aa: CASSGSWMTSGNTIYF; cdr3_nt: TGTGCCAGCAGCGGGAGTTGGATGACGTCTGGAAACACCATATATTTT
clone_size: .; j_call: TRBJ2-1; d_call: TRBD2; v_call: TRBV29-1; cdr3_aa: CSVVPSSGASYNEQFF; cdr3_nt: TGCAGCGTTGTTCCTTCTAGCGGGGCCTCCTACAATGAGCAGTTCTTC
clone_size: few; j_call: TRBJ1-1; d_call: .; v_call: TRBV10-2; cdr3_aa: CASSESLSMNTEAFF; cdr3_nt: TGCGCCAGCAGTGAGTCGTTAAGCATGAACACTGAAGCTTTCTTT
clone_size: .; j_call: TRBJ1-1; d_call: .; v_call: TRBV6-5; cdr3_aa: CASSYSTVDTEAFF; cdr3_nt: TGTGCCAGCAGTTACTCGACAGTGGACACTGAAGCTTTCTTT
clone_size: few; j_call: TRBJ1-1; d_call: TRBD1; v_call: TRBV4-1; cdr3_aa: CASSQGSTGGIAFF; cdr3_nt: TGCGCCAGCAGCCAAGGCTCTACAGGGGGCATAGCTTTCTTT
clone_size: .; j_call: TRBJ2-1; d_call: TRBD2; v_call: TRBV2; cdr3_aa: CASSLSRASGEQFF; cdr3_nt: TGTGCCAGCAGTCTCTCCCGGGCTAGCGGTGAGCAGTTCTTC
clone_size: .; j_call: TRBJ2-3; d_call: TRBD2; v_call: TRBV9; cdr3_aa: CASSVGREPNTDTQYF; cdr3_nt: TGTGCCAGCAGCGTAGGGCGGGAGCCTAACACAGATACGCAGTATTTT
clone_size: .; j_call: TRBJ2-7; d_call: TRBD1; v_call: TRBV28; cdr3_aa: CASSLGTGGYEQYF; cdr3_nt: TGTGCCAGCAGTCTCGGGACAGGGGGCTACGAGCAGTACTTC
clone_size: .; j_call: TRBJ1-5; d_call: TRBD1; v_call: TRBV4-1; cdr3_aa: CASSPDRGYQPQHF; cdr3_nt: TGCGCCAGCAGCCCCGACAGGGGCTATCAGCCCCAGCATTTT
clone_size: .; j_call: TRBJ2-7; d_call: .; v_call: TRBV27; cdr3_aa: CASSLGDKGFFGEQYF; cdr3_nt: TGTGCCAGCAGTTTGGGGGACAAAGGTTTTTTTGGCGAGCAGTACTTC
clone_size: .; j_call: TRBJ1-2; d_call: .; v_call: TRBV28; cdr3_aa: CASSLPRTATGPWLWGYTF; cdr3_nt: TGTGCCAGCAGTTTACCGCGAACGGCAACAGGGCCGTGGTTGTGGGGCTACACCTTC
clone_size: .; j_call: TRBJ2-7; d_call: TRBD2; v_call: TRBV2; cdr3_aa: CASATSGVYEQYF; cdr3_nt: TGTGCCAGTGCGACTAGCGGGGTGTACGAGCAGTACTTC
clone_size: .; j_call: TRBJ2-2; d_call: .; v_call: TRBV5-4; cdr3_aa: CASSPRGEGAGELFF; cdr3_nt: TGTGCCAGCAGCCCCAGGGGCGAGGGTGCCGGGGAGCTGTTTTTT
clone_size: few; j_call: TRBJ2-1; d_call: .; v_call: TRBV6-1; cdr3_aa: CASKPQAESYNEQFF; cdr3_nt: TGTGCCAGCAAGCCGCAGGCCGAATCCTACAATGAGCAGTTCTTC
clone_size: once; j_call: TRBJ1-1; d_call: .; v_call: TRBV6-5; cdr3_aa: CASSATGIRTEAFF; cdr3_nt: TGTGCCAGCAGTGCAACAGGGATTCGCACTGAAGCTTTCTTT
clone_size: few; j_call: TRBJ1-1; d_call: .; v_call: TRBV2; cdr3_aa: CASSQRTEAFF; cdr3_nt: TGTGCCAGCAGCCAGAGGACTGAAGCTTTCTTT
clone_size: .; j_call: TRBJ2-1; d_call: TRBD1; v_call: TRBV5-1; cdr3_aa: CASSLVSGTGFNEQFF; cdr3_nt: TGCGCCAGCAGCTTGGTTTCCGGGACAGGGTTCAATGAGCAGTTCTTC
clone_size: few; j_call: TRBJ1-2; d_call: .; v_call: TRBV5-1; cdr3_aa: CASSGGQQGTNYGYTF; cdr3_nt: TGCGCCAGCAGCGGTGGACAACAGGGCACGAACTATGGCTACACCTTC
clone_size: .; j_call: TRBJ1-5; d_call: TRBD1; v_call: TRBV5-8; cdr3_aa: CASSKGQVTLSNQPQHF; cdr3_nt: TGTGCCAGCAGCAAGGGACAGGTAACACTTAGCAATCAGCCCCAGCATTTT
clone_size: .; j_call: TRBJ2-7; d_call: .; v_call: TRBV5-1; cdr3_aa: CASSFGNEQYF; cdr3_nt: TGCGCCAGCAGCTTCGGGAACGAGCAGTACTTC
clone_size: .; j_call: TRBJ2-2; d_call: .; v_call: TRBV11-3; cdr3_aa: CASSLERAAGELFF; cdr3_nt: TGTGCCAGCAGCTTAGAGCGGGCCGCCGGGGAGCTGTTTTTT
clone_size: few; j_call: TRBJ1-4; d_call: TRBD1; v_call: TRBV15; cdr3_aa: CATSRESGTGGEKLFF; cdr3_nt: TGTGCCACCAGCAGAGAATCCGGGACAGGGGGTGAAAAACTGTTTTTT
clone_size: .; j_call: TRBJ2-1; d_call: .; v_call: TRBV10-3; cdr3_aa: CAIRVTGTHYNEQFF; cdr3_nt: TGTGCCATCAGAGTTACCGGGACACACTACAATGAGCAGTTCTTC
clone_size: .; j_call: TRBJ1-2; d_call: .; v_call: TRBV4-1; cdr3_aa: CASSQDIRVGYGYTF; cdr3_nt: TGCGCCAGCAGCCAAGATATCAGGGTTGGCTATGGCTACACCTTC
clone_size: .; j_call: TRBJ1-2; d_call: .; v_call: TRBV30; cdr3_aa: CAWSDRYGYTF; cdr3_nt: TGTGCCTGGAGTGACAGATATGGCTACACCTTC
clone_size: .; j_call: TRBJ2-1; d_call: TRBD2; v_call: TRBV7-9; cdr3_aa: CASSSGLAGVPSYNEQFF; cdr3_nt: TGTGCCAGCAGTTCGGGACTAGCGGGAGTCCCCTCCTACAATGAGCAGTTCTTC
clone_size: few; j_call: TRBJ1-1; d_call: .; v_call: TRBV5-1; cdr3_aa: CASSPAGGVRWATEAFF; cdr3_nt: TGCGCCAGCAGCCCCGCGGGGGGGGTCCGTTGGGCCACTGAAGCTTTCTTT
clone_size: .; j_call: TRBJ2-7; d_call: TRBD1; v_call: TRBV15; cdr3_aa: CATSPDRDEQYF; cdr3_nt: TGTGCCACCAGCCCGGACAGGGACGAGCAGTACTTC
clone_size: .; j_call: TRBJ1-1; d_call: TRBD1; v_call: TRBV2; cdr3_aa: CASSEYLVRGRIVNTEAFF; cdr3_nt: TGTGCCAGCAGTGAATACTTGGTCAGGGGGAGAATTGTAAACACTGAAGCTTTCTTT
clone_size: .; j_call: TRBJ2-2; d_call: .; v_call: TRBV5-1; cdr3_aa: CASKAPGANGELFF; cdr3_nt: TGCGCCAGCAAAGCCCCCGGAGCGAACGGGGAGCTGTTTTTT
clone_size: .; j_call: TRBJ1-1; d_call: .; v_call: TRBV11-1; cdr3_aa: CASSLVGGARTEAFF; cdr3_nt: TGTGCCAGCAGCTTAGTTGGGGGGGCGCGGACTGAAGCTTTCTTT